This record looks at one T cell receptor (beta chain) sequence and its context. Its antigen is undetermined. These data belong to a study of T-cell memory formation after mild COVID-19. Using its own MiXCR run on the 5' RACE reads, TCRdb lists one record per CDR3 protein. This sample has approximately 240,000 distinct CDR3 sequences, with 16% found just once. Points from the study as a whole: Clones that got smaller from day 15 to 85 had even CD4/CD8, while clones growing later tipped toward CD4+.

The CDR3 is 16 residues long. Germline V lookup: CDR1 SGHTA, CDR2 FQGTGA. Trimming pared 5 bases from V and 0 bases from J, leaving 15 bases between. Sequencing input: PBMCs or a T cell subset sorted from them (not recorded which). The chain employs TRBV7-3 and TRBJ2-3; no firm D call. This TCR came from a man in his late teens or twenties who had mild COVID-19 (a few samples of this study predate the infection). Cell type and time point are not known. The CDR3 nucleotides are TGTGCCAGCAGCGTACTCGGACGGTATAGCACAGATACGCAGTATTTT. Translated: CASSVLGRYSTDTQYF.